Shown below are 26 T cell receptor beta chains from a single sample sequenced in a study of Ad26.COV2.S vaccination and SARS-CoV-2 variants. Sequenced by immunoSEQ multiplex PCR; TCRdb stores in-frame clones only, minus some. The sample holds roughly 100,000 clones, around 80% seen once. This sample comprised peripheral blood, obtained after recovery from COVID-19. Receptors originate from a human donor who had recovered from COVID-19.

The chain employs TRBV19 and TRBJ2-1; a possible D gene is TRBD2 (6 bases). The CDR3 extends over 12 amino acids. V was pared by 6 bases and J by 6 bases, with 9 bases between. Germline CDR1 and CDR2: LNHDA and SQIVND (reference sequence). The CDR3 DNA is TGTGCCAGTAGCGGGACTTCCAATGAGCAGTTCTTC. Protein sequence: CASSGTSNEQFF.

The chain carries TRBV28 and TRBJ2-1, with 10 bases fitting TRBD1. The germline V gene encodes CDR1 MDHEN and CDR2 SYDVKM. V lost 6 bases to trimming and J lost 2 bases; unmatched junction nucleotides: 7. This CDR3 comprises 16 residues. In DNA form, the CDR3 reads TGTGCCAGCAGCCTAACGGGACAGGGGACCTACAATGAGCAGTTCTTC. Its translation is CASSLTGQGTYNEQFF.

The chain couples TRBV7-9 to TRBJ1-1; maybe TRBD1 (6 bases). The CDR3 contains 14 residues. Germline V CDR1 and CDR2: SEHNR, FQNEAQ (reference sequence). The ends were cut back, 5 bases at V and 7 bases at J, with 17 bases in the middle. The CDR3 protein is CASSPSGGGNEAFF. For the CDR3, the DNA is TGTGCCAGCAGCCCCTCCGGAGGGGGTAATGAAGCTTTCTTT.

The V and J genes are TRBV29-1 and TRBJ2-3, with TRBD1 matching over 9 bases. CDR1 is SQVTM, CDR2 ANQGSEA, per germline. The CDR3 covers 15 residues. Unmatched junction bases numbered 8, after V lost 7 bases and J lost 0 bases. The CDR3 is CSGPGTGSSTDTQYF. CDR3 DNA: TGCAGCGGCCCCGGGACAGGGTCTAGCACAGATACGCAGTATTTT.

V usage is TRBV7-9 and J usage is TRBJ1-2; TRBD1 is a possible D gene (6 bases). Trimming took off 1 base at V and 5 bases at J, with 14 bases between the two ends. Germline lookup yields CDR1 SEHNR and CDR2 FQNEAQ (reference sequence). The CDR3 is 15 amino acids. CDR3 nucleotide sequence: TGTGCCAGCAGCTTAGGTGGGGACACCCTTTATGGCTACACCTTC. Protein product: CASSLGGDTLYGYTF.

The chain recombines TRBV9 with TRBJ2-2; 9 bases map to TRBD2. This CDR3 contains 14 residues. The germline V gene has CDR1 SGDLS and CDR2 YYNGEE. The V gene end was trimmed by 2 bases and the J gene end by 9 bases; junction bases not matched to a gene: 5. CDR3 in amino acids: CASSVAGGNWELFF. CDR3 DNA sequence: TGTGCCAGCAGCGTGGCGGGGGGGAATTGGGAGCTGTTTTTT.

V and J are TRBV13 and TRBJ2-3, with D possibly matching TRBD2 (7 bases). The CDR3 loop spans 20 amino acids. The V gene's germline CDR1 is PRHDT and CDR2 FYEKMQ (reference sequence). V lost 0 bases and J lost 1, with 23 bases in between. CDR3: CASSLGRGGGDLFRTDTQYF. The CDR3 bases are TGTGCCAGCAGCTTAGGGAGGGGGGGAGGAGATCTCTTTCGCACAGATACGCAGTATTTT.

This clone has just one count. The J gene is TRBJ1-2, the V gene TRBV20-1; 8 nucleotides line up with TRBD1. V shed 3 bases, J shed 6 bases, and the junction held 6 bases outside the gene matches. CDR1 and CDR2 from the germline V gene are DFQATT and SNEGSKA (reference sequence). This CDR3 region has 13 residues. DNA for the CDR3: TGCAGTGCTAGTACTCCAGGGGGCCATGGCTACACCTTC. It specifies CSASTPGGHGYTF.

V usage is TRBV28 and J usage is TRBJ1-1, with D perhaps matching TRBD1 (5 bases). The germline V gene has CDR1 MDHEN and CDR2 SYDVKM. The V gene lost 2 bases and the J gene lost 9 bases, with 13 bases spanning the gap. This CDR3 is built from 13 residues. CDR3 loop: CASSLTSQGKAFF. CDR3 DNA sequence: TGTGCCAGCAGTTTAACTAGCCAGGGAAAAGCTTTCTTT.

The chain carries TRBV6-5 and TRBJ2-6; maybe TRBD1 (5 bases). Germline CDR1 reads MNHEY; CDR2 reads SVGAGI. Trimming cost V 6 bases and J 0 bases, with 9 bases left between them. The CDR3 sequence is 15 residues long. The DNA of the CDR3 is TGTGCCAGCAGCCGCGACAGCTCTGGGGCCAACGTCCTGACTTTC. Translation gives CASSRDSSGANVLTF.

The chain is built from TRBV20-1 and TRBJ1-2, with D possibly TRBD1 on 6 matching bases. This CDR3 is built from 15 residues. CDR1 is DFQATT, CDR2 SNEGSKA, per germline (reference sequence). V dropped 3 bases and J dropped 4 bases, with 18 bases sitting between them. Here the CDR3 DNA reads TGCAGTGCTAGTTACCCCGGGGGCGTTAGCTATGGCTACACCTTC. Translated, it gives CSASYPGGVSYGYTF.

The J gene is TRBJ1-6, the V gene TRBV28, with 10 bases fitting TRBD1. V dropped 6 bases and J dropped 8; count of bases not matched to a gene: 7. The germline V gene encodes CDR1 MDHEN and CDR2 SYDVKM. The CDR3 covers 15 residues. The CDR3 loop reads CASSTGQGWDSPLHF. The CDR3 DNA sequence: TGTGCCAGCAGCACGGGACAGGGGTGGGATTCACCCCTCCACTTT.

The gene calls are TRBV28 and TRBJ2-1; TRBD1 agrees at 8 bases. The CDR3 runs 15 residues. Germline V gene lookup returns CDR1 MDHEN and CDR2 SYDVKM. Trimming removed 5 bases from V and 6 bases from J; junction bases left unmatched: 9. CDR3 DNA: TGTGCCAGCAGTCAGACAGGGGTGCTCTTCAATGAGCAGTTCTTC. Translating gives CASSQTGVLFNEQFF.

The chain recombines TRBV6-1 with TRBJ1-6; D is undetermined. V dropped 1 base and J dropped 3 bases, with 7 bases sitting between them. The CDR3 runs to 15 residues. Per the germline V gene, CDR1 is MNHNS and CDR2 is SASEGT. The CDR3 DNA follows: TGTGCCAGCAGTGAAGGGGTCAACTATAATTCACCCCTCCACTTT. The encoded protein is CASSEGVNYNSPLHF.

This clone was detected only once. The chain combines TRBV30 with TRBJ1-5; D possibly corresponds to TRBD1 (5 bases). V shed 1 base and J shed 5 bases, with 15 bases lying between them. The CDR3 consists of 15 residues. Germline CDR1 and CDR2: GTSNPN and SVGIG (reference sequence). CDR3 nucleotides: TGTGCCTGGAGTGAGGGGCTAGGGTCTGATCAGCCCCAGCATTTT. It specifies CAWSEGLGSDQPQHF.

This clone was detected only once. The chain carries TRBV27 and TRBJ1-2; tentatively, D is TRBD1 (6 bases). V lost 7 bases, J lost 4 bases, and 19 bases lay in between. The germline CDR1 and CDR2 sequences are MNHEY and SMNVEV (reference sequence). The CDR3 has 15 amino acids. This CDR3 reads CASTSGADSPYGYTF. The CDR3 region has the DNA TGTGCCAGCACCTCCGGGGCGGACAGTCCCTATGGCTACACCTTC.

V usage is TRBV7-2 and J usage is TRBJ1-2; tentatively, D is TRBD1 (6 bases). The CDR3 is 16 residues long. V was cut by 1 base and J by 8 bases, with 20 bases left in between. The germline gives CDR1 SGHTA, CDR2 FQGNSA. CDR3 amino acids: CASSLEGWGASGGYTF. DNA for the CDR3: TGTGCCAGCAGCTTAGAGGGTTGGGGGGCTAGTGGAGGCTACACCTTC. Full variable domain (outside the CDR3, taken from reference TRBV7-2 and TRBJ1-2): GAGVSQSPSNKVTEKGKDVELRCDPISGHTALYWYRQSLGQGLEFLIYFQGNSAPDKSGLPSDRFSAERTGGSVSTLTIQRTQQEDSAVYLCASSLEGWGASGGYTFGSGTRLTVV.

The chain combines TRBV10-3 with TRBJ1-2; D is uncertain. The germline V and J ends were trimmed by 6 bases and 1 base, with 12 bases remaining between them. This CDR3 contains 14 residues. Germline lookup yields CDR1 ENHRY and CDR2 SYGVKD. CDR3 sequence reads: CAIRADGFNYGYTF. CDR3 nucleotides: TGTGCCATCAGAGCGGACGGATTTAACTATGGCTACACCTTC.

The chain couples TRBV28 to TRBJ2-5; TRBD2 aligns across 8 bases. This CDR3 comprises 15 residues. Trimming at V came to 0 bases and at J to 3 bases, leaving 3 bases not matched to a gene. Germline V gives CDR1 MDHEN, CDR2 SYDVKM. This CDR3 is CASSLWRAGEETQYF. CDR3 DNA sequence: TGTGCCAGCAGTTTATGGCGAGCGGGAGAAGAGACCCAGTACTTC.

The rearrangement links TRBV6-5 to TRBJ1-4; D unresolved. Germline CDR1 is MNHEY and CDR2 is SVGAGI. V was cut by 7 bases and J by 0 bases, with 9 bases left in between. This CDR3 spans 14 amino acids. The CDR3 region is CASNLRPTNEKLFF. CDR3 sequence (DNA): TGTGCCAGCAATCTACGCCCAACTAATGAAAAACTGTTTTTT.

V and J are TRBV2 and TRBJ2-5, with D maybe TRBD1 (5 bases). Germline V CDR1 and CDR2: SNHLY, FYNNEI. There are 14 residues in the CDR3. Trimming removed 7 bases at V and 4 bases at J, with 16 bases between. Here the CDR3 DNA reads TGTGCCAGCACTCCGAGATCAGGGTCAGAGACCCAGTACTTC. Protein: CASTPRSGSETQYF.

The rearrangement links TRBV6-6 to TRBJ2-1; possibly TRBD1 or TRBD2 for D (5 bases each). V gave up 6 bases and J gave up 8 bases, with 14 bases separating them. The CDR3 totals 13 residues. Looked up from germline, CDR1 is MNHNY and CDR2 is SVGAGI (reference sequence). The CDR3 DNA sequence: TGTGCCAGCAGCAACTTGGGGGTCGATGAGCAGTTCTTC. This gives the protein CASSNLGVDEQFF.

The chain joins TRBV2 to TRBJ1-2; maybe TRBD1 (5 bases). Germline-derived CDR1 and CDR2 are SNHLY and FYNNEI. The CDR3 covers 13 residues. V was cut by 7 bases and J by 7 bases, with 16 bases left in between. CDR3 nucleotides: TGTGCCAGCAATATGGCAGAGGGGCCTGGCTACACCTTC. It encodes CASNMAEGPGYTF.

The V call is TRBV27, the J call TRBJ1-2; D is uncertain. Trimming shortened V by 3 bases and J by 7 bases, and 12 bases separated the two germline ends. This CDR3 is built from 13 residues. Germline V CDR1 and CDR2: MNHEY, SMNVEV (reference sequence). The CDR3 bases are TGTGCCAGCAGTTTCCGTCTGGGCGGTGGCTACACCTTC. This codes for CASSFRLGGGYTF.

The V and J genes are TRBV6-5 and TRBJ2-5; 7 bases agree with TRBD2. V trimming: 6 bases; J trimming: 2 bases; junction bases outside the gene matches: 9. Germline assignment: CDR1 MNHEY and CDR2 SVGAGI. The CDR3 is 15 amino acids. CDR3 sequence reads: CASRTHGGGQETQYF. The CDR3 DNA reads TGTGCCAGCAGGACCCATGGGGGGGGGCAAGAGACCCAGTACTTC.

For the CDR3, the DNA is TGTGCCAGCAGTGAACCCCGAGGCTATGGCTACACCTTC. Protein: CASSEPRGYGYTF. This chain uses TRBV2 with TRBJ1-2, with no clear D. This CDR3 has 13 amino acids. Trimming cost V 2 bases and J 4 bases, with 8 bases left between them. Germline V gene sequence: CDR1 SNHLY, CDR2 FYNNEI. The entire variable domain, with the rest obtained from reference TRBV2 and TRBJ1-2, is as follows: EPEVTQTPSHQVTQMGQEVILRCVPISNHLYFYWYRQILGQKVEFLVSFYNNEISEKSEIFDDQFSVERPDGSNFTLKIRSTKLEDSAMYFCASSEPRGYGYTFGSGTRLTVV.